This TCR beta chain stems from a study of shared clonotypes between healthy human individuals (dated by TCRdb to 2018 to 2021). For the study in its entirety: The cohort comprised a couple of women and a few men aged 18 to 49 years. Between about 0.8 and 8.9 billion PBMCs per donor were obtained by leukapheresis. For each donor, CD4 naive and CD4 memory were each run on three plates, CD8 naive on two plates, and CD8 memory on one plate. To estimate repertoire size and how much clonotype sharing occurs between individuals, the study deeply sequenced the blood TCR repertoires of several healthy adults. Libraries were prepared and TCR repertoires were sequenced by different laboratories using diverse techniques, in order to increase sequencing depth and limit assay-specific biases. The research as a whole found: Because the study included only a small number of donors, the genetic and exposure-history diversity represented was limited. Across four donors, around 5.4% of naive CD4, approximately 4% of naive CD8, 2% to 2.5% of memory CD4, and approximately 0.4% of memory CD8 clonotypes were shared. Sampling was restricted to blood, and TCR repertoires in tissues likely differ from the TCR repertoires found in blood. Incomplete sequencing was indicated by rarefaction of sorted-subset datasets, despite the large sequencing depth. Higher generation probabilities were observed for clonotypes shared by all four sorted-subset donors than for non-shared clonotypes. Naive subsets generally had larger estimated clonotype richness than memory subsets. Pairwise subsampling led to the expectation that sequencing depth would affect the degree of clonotype sharing among donors.

Of note for this clone: Its binding antigen is unknown. The sample holds no much larger clone one base away, and base qualities are not on file.

TCR CDR3 regions were amplified from genomic DNA by multiplex PCR using the deep immunoSEQ assay. Extracted genomic DNA from each cell subset was distributed evenly across all wells of several immunoSEQ 96-well plates, and each plate was treated as a replicate. Each replicate PCR for sorted subsets received around 200 ng genomic DNA, equal to tens of thousands of T cell genomes. Purified libraries were quantified with a Qubit 3.0 fluorometer, sized on a Bioanalyzer 2100, and re-quantified with the KAPA Library Quantification kit. Each immunoSEQ 96-well plate was sequenced on its own single-read 150-cycle Illumina NextSeq 550 flow cell. The authors' pipeline ran thus. The immunoSEQ output contained only junctional sequences without quality scores, so filtering could not match that applied to full-length reads. Sequences were annotated with PyIR, a Python wrapper for IgBLAST v1.9, using IMGT germline references to assign V/J genes and CDR3. Reads were filtered out if the reads had weak V/J assignments (E-value above 1e-6), no CDR3, stop codons, out-of-frame junctions, or ambiguous translated residues. V3J clonotypes were defined as sequences sharing an identical inferred V gene, J gene, and CDR3 amino acid sequence. Percentage overlap between repertoires was computed as shared unique clonotypes divided by the size of the smaller repertoire. Richness of each repertoire was evaluated using RTK rarefaction, the Chao1 estimator, and Recon v2.1 estimates of unobserved clonotypes. Generation probabilities were computed with OLGA for all TCRbeta clonotypes obtained by the gDNA method from a handful of donors. TCRdb retrieved this table from immuneACCESS and kept in-frame rearrangements only. Not all clones are present; in checked studies, unresolved V genes account for under half, and no reason is known for the remainder. V, J and clone size are those of that table, while D and trimming were read from the DNA. The sample includes more than 2,000,000 clones, with 90% to 95% observed a single time. The top ten hold 0.35% to 0.45% of the sample.

Healthy HIV-negative adults with no recently reported acute infections or vaccinations were included as donors. All donors were Caucasian adults living in Nashville, Tennessee, USA. Magnetic negative selection was used to enrich CD4+ T cells, after which naive cells were positively selected on CD45RA and the negative fraction became the memory subset. After blood collection by leukapheresis, PBMCs were isolated using Ficoll-Histopaque density gradient centrifugation and then cryopreserved in the vapor phase of liquid nitrogen. Purity and quantity of every magnetically sorted T cell population were checked by analytical flow cytometry. From each sorted fraction, genomic DNA was isolated and quantified by UV absorbance on a Nanodrop 2000c. The CDR3 holds 15 amino acids from the cysteine to the phenylalanine. The kept DNA is CDR3 alone, 45 bases in frame from the first base. Ends trimmed: V by 4 bases, J by 5 bases; bases unmatched to a gene: 11. From the germline V gene (reference sequence), CDR1 is SGHNT and CDR2 is YYREEE.

Sequenced input: naive CD4+ T cells from PBMCs. In light of the paper, this sample's cell subset or site label describes: CD45RA+ positively selected. Recombination connected TRBV5-4 to TRBJ1-2; 7 junctional bases match TRBD1. This receptor was taken from a man aged 18 to 35 in good health. Some clones in this sample may be carry-over from other donors' samples. The CDR3 protein sequence reads: CASSPTDRVWYGYTF. The nucleotides are TGTGCCAGCAGCCCCACAGACAGGGTTTGGTATGGCTACACCTTC.